The T cell receptor (beta chain) under discussion was sequenced for a study of T-cell reconstitution after alpha-beta-depleted transplantation in children. Study results and caveats: High day-60 TCRbeta diversity in some patients came from surviving recipient T cells and thymic progenitors. As was reported, about two months after transplant, alpha-beta T cells came from several hundred expanded graft clones.

Unique molecular identifiers were incorporated during preparation of the TCRbeta library. TCRdb passed the PCR reads through MiXCR, listing each CDR3 protein once. The sample includes 780,000 or so distinct CDR3 sequences, roughly 16% of them seen just once. V lost 4 bases and J 2 bases, leaving 12 bases between the germline ends. The germline V gene encodes CDR1 MNHEY and CDR2 SVGEGT. The CDR3 covers 14 residues. This clonotype was counted between two and nine times. The antigen is not known. The clonotype was recovered from a male patient aged 10-17 years who had a stem cell transplant for acute lymphoblastic leukemia, so the T cells may come from the graft donor. The chain is built from TRBV6-2 or TRBV6-3 and TRBJ2-7; perhaps TRBD2 as D (5 bases). The sequences come from PBMCs, mostly from graft donor cells, collected 360 days after TCRalphabeta/CD19-depleted stem cell transplant. CDR3 amino acids: CASSWRTSPYEQYF. Written as DNA, the CDR3 is TGTGCCAGCAGTTGGAGGACGTCTCCCTACGAGCAGTACTTC.